The 27 T cell receptor delta chains presented below share a single source sample, sequenced in a study of Vδ1+ human thymocytes. The template was reverse-transcribed extracted RNA. Multiplex PCR used pooled V-gene forward primers and a constant-region reverse primer to amplify CDR3s. TCRdb reran clone calling via CATT on the multiplex PCR reads. The sample records 20,000 to 25,000 delta-chain clones, 25% to 35% being singletons. The study, taken as a whole, reports: In the thymus, TRG and TRD repertoires looked highly polyclonal with Gaussian CDR3 lengths.

These receptors lack a known antigen. The sample was Vdelta1+ gamma-delta thymocytes from the thymus. Subset specified: FACS-sorted CD3+ TCRalphabeta- TCRVdelta1+ TCRVdelta2- thymocytes. These receptors came from a boy under two years old who had congenital heart surgery.

Notes on this clone: A read error may be the cause here, since a much bigger clone is one base away. The sample has other DNA sequences that encode this CDR3 too. The rearrangement joins TRDV2 to TRDJ1; 7 positions match TRDD3. Per the germline V gene, CDR1 is GEAIGNYY and CDR2 is EKD. V shed 1 base and J 4 bases; nucleotides not matched to a gene: 23. The CDR3 spans 20 residues. The CDR3 DNA follows: TGTGCCTGTGACACTCGCGTCTTTACTGGGGATCCATATGCTAACGATAAACTCATCTTT. It yields the protein CACDTRVFTGDPYANDKLIF.

V gene TRDV1 combines with J gene TRDJ1; the match to TRDD3 covers 8 bases. CDR1 TSWWSYY and CDR2 QGS come from the germline V gene. J lost 3 bases, V lost 5 bases, and 26 bases had no gene match. The CDR3 consists of 21 residues. The CDR3 DNA is TGTGCTCTTGGGTCCGCCGAGGGACTTACTGGGGGCCCCGCGGAATCCGATAAACTCATCTTT. The encoded protein is CALGSAEGLTGGPAESDKLIF.

This chain links TRDV1 with TRDJ1, with D perhaps TRDD2 (5 bases). Trimming left V 2 bases short and J 0 bases short, with 25 bases between. This CDR3 region has 20 residues. Germline V gene sequence: CDR1 TSWWSYY, CDR2 QGS. CDR3 DNA: TGTGCTCTTGGGGAAGTAACTTCCCTCTACCTTAATCGGTACACCGATAAACTCATCTTT. Its protein product is CALGEVTSLYLNRYTDKLIF.

V and J are TRDV1 and TRDJ1; D gene ambiguous. Trimming left V 2 bases short and J 10 bases short, with 17 bases between. Germline V CDR1 and CDR2: TSWWSYY, QGS. The CDR3 loop spans 14 amino acids. The CDR3 DNA sequence: TGTGCTCTTGGGGAAAAGCGGCCCGCCGATGCACTCATCTTT. Translated: CALGEKRPADALIF.

This clone has a single count. J is TRDJ1 and V is TRDV1; 13 bases fit TRDD3. Germline CDR1 and CDR2: TSWWSYY and QGS. The junction had 22 bases not matched to a gene; V was cut back by 5 bases and J by 1 base. The CDR3 sequence is 22 residues long. The CDR3 sequence: CALGPPTPTGGYGMGSTDKLIF. CDR3 nucleotide sequence: TGTGCTCTTGGGCCTCCTACACCAACTGGGGGATACGGAATGGGGAGCACCGATAAACTCATCTTT.

This clone turned up a few times. The chain employs TRDV1 and TRDJ1; 9 nucleotides align to TRDD3. Germline trimming cut 4 bases from V and 1 base from J; bases unmatched to any gene: 13. Per the germline V gene, CDR1 is TSWWSYY and CDR2 is QGS. The CDR3 extends over 18 amino acids. The CDR3 DNA follows: TGTGCTCTTGGGGTCCTCTACCCACTGGGGGACCTCACCGATAAACTCATCTTT. Its protein is CALGVLYPLGDLTDKLIF.

This clone has only a few counts. This sample includes further DNA sequences coding for the same CDR3. The V gene is TRDV1, the J gene TRDJ1; D ambiguous. Germline loops: CDR1 TSWWSYY, CDR2 QGS. Trimming left V 1 base short and J 0 bases short, with 12 bases between. The CDR3 length is 16 residues. CDR3: CALGERDGRHTDKLIF. In DNA, the CDR3 is TGTGCTCTTGGGGAACGAGACGGACGCCACACCGATAAACTCATCTTT.

The chain joins TRDV1 to TRDJ1; 13 bases agree with TRDD3. V shed 5 bases and J 3 bases; nucleotides not matched to a gene: 15. Germline CDR1 TSWWSYY, CDR2 QGS. The length of the CDR3 is 19 residues. In nucleotides, the CDR3 is TGTGCTCTTGGGCTCTTCCTGCCCGAACTGGGGGATACGGCCGATAAACTCATCTTT. It translates to CALGLFLPELGDTADKLIF.

This clone is judged medium-sized. The junction departs from the called germline gene at one end, perhaps through a read error. The same CDR3 can be traced to other DNA sequences in this sample. This rearrangement joins TRDV1 to TRDJ4, with D hard to call. CDR3 length: 12 residues. Germline CDR1 is TSWWSYY and CDR2 is QGS. CDR3 sequence: CALGTPLRPLIF. The DNA for the CDR3 is TGTGCTCTTGGGACCCCATTGAGACCTCTGATCTTT.

This clone is termed medium-sized. The identical CDR3 is also encoded by other nucleotide sequences in the sample. This chain links TRDV1 with TRDJ1; 10 nucleotides align to TRDD3. The germline V gene encodes CDR1 TSWWSYY and CDR2 QGS. Trimming cost V 4 bases and J 8 bases; bases outside gene matches: 16. This CDR3 contains 17 residues. As DNA, the CDR3 is TGTGCTCTTGGGGTACTACGGACGGGGGATACGAGGGGAAAACTCATCTTT. Protein sequence: CALGVLRTGDTRGKLIF.

The rearrangement links TRDV1 to TRDJ3; no clear D. The CDR3 contains 14 residues. Between the trimmed V and J ends, which lost 6 bases and 0 bases, there was a span of 3 bases. In germline, CDR1 is TSWWSYY, CDR2 QGS. The CDR3 spells CALGSSWDTRQMFF. In nucleotides, the CDR3 is TGTGCTCTTGGAAGCTCCTGGGACACCCGACAGATGTTTTTC.

The table lists this clone with a few counts. V usage is TRDV1 and J usage is TRDJ1, with a tentative D call TRDD2 (9 bases). The CDR3 spans 22 residues. Germline V gives CDR1 TSWWSYY, CDR2 QGS. Trimming removed 3 bases from V and 0 bases from J, with 32 bases in between. Here the CDR3 DNA reads TGTGCTCTTGGGGACAGACCGCGGAGGCCCTTCCTACTGGGGGGCTACACCGATAAACTCATCTTT. It is translated as CALGDRPRRPFLLGGYTDKLIF.

This clone was seen a handful of times. This rearrangement joins TRDV1 to TRDJ1; 9 nucleotides line up with TRDD3. CDR1 and CDR2 from the germline V gene are TSWWSYY and QGS. There are 17 residues in the CDR3. V lost 1 base, J lost 0 bases, and 6 bases stayed unmatched. The CDR3, as DNA: TGTGCTCTTGGGGAACGGGGATACGGGAGGTACACCGATAAACTCATCTTT. It encodes CALGERGYGRYTDKLIF.

With respect to this clone: The junction shows a germline mismatch at one end, possibly a read error. Other nucleotide sequences from this sample produce the same CDR3. The chain couples TRDV1 to TRDJ2; 7 nucleotides align to TRDD3. Germline V gene lookup returns CDR1 TSWWSYY and CDR2 QGS. This CDR3 has 22 residues. This CDR3 is CALGEPGSTTGDPSLLTAQLFF. CDR3 DNA: TGCGCTCTTGGGGAACCCGGGTCTACGACGGGGGATCCCTCCCTTTTGACAGCACAACTCTTCTTT.

In this sample, this clone turned up a few times. Other DNA sequences from this sample encode an identical CDR3 as well. V is TRDV1 and J is TRDJ1; 12 bases fit TRDD3. V shed 0 bases and J 1 base; nucleotides not matched to a gene: 6. The germline CDR1 and CDR2 sequences are TSWWSYY and QGS. The CDR3 has 18 residues. The CDR3 spells CALGELAGGYDLTDKLIF. The CDR3 region has the DNA TGTGCTCTTGGGGAACTTGCTGGGGGATACGACCTCACCGATAAACTCATCTTT.

This clone was counted between two and nine times. The chain couples TRDV1 to TRDJ1, with TRDD3 matching over 10 bases. With 2 bases clipped from V and 0 bases from J, the junction kept 9 bases outside the gene matches. CDR3 length: 18 residues. Germline lookup yields CDR1 TSWWSYY and CDR2 QGS. CDR3 loop: CALGEGQNWGMYTDKLIF. For the CDR3, the DNA is TGTGCTCTTGGGGAAGGGCAGAACTGGGGGATGTACACCGATAAACTCATCTTT.

As for this clone: This sample includes further DNA sequences coding for the same CDR3. J is TRDJ1 and V is TRDV1; 7 nucleotides line up with TRDD2. Per germline, CDR1 TSWWSYY and CDR2 QGS. J was trimmed by 0 bases and V by 1 base; bases with no gene match: 32. This CDR3 region has 25 residues. The CDR3 is CALGERSVSYGRRVDTPWYTDKLIF. The CDR3 DNA sequence: TGTGCTCTTGGGGAACGGTCGGTTTCCTACGGACGGCGGGTGGACACACCGTGGTACACCGATAAACTCATCTTT.

This chain uses TRDV1 with TRDJ1; the match to TRDD3 covers 10 bases. J lost 2 bases, V lost 0 bases, and 15 bases had no gene match. Germline values: CDR1 TSWWSYY, CDR2 QGS. The CDR3 totals 20 residues. In DNA form, the CDR3 reads TGTGCTCTTGGGGAACTTTCCTTTTACTGGGGGATTGCTTTAACCGATAAACTCATCTTT. Protein: CALGELSFYWGIALTDKLIF.

The chain links TRDV1 to TRDJ1; D perhaps matches TRDD3 (6 bases). This CDR3 contains 13 residues. Trimming cost V 2 bases and J 6 bases, with 10 bases left between them. The germline gives CDR1 TSWWSYY, CDR2 QGS. CDR3: CALGESRGNKLIF. CDR3 in DNA: TGTGCTCTTGGGGAATCTCGGGGGAATAAACTCATCTTT.

Only a few counts were recorded for this clone. The chain carries TRDV1 and TRDJ1; 7 bases line up with TRDD3. V trimming: 5 bases; J trimming: 0 bases; junction bases outside the gene matches: 24. Germline V gene sequence: CDR1 TSWWSYY, CDR2 QGS. CDR3 length equals 21 residues. In nucleotides, the CDR3 is TGTGCTCTTGGGAGGATCTACGATCCTAGTGGGGGACGCCTGTACACCGATAAACTCATCTTT. This encodes CALGRIYDPSGGRLYTDKLIF.

This chain joins TRDV1 and TRDJ1; the match to TRDD3 covers 12 bases. There are 19 residues in the CDR3. Per germline, CDR1 TSWWSYY and CDR2 QGS. Germline trimming cut 2 bases from V and 3 bases from J; bases unmatched to any gene: 13. CDR3 amino acids: CALGECSPTTGGYPDKLIF. CDR3 nucleotide sequence: TGTGCTCTTGGGGAATGCTCCCCTACGACTGGGGGATACCCCGATAAACTCATCTTT.

The gene calls are TRDV1 and TRDJ1, with unresolved D. Germline V gene lookup returns CDR1 TSWWSYY and CDR2 QGS. V lost 1 base and J lost 4, with 19 bases in between. The CDR3 runs 17 residues. The CDR3 nucleotides are TGTGCTCTTGGGGAACGAGGCGGACCTAGACTATACGATAAACTCATCTTT. Its translation: CALGERGGPRLYDKLIF.

This clone was recorded a few times. The sample carries other DNA sequences with the same CDR3. The genes are TRDV1 and TRDJ1; D remains ambiguous. Per germline, CDR1 TSWWSYY and CDR2 QGS. V lost 5 bases, J lost 0 bases, and 25 bases lay in between. This CDR3 has 19 residues. The CDR3 DNA sequence: TGTGCTCTTGGGTCTCGATCCGGCGCAACCTCCTTGTACACCGATAAACTCATCTTT. It encodes CALGSRSGATSLYTDKLIF.

This clone was counted between two and nine times. The rearrangement uses TRDV1 and TRDJ1; 9 nucleotides line up with TRDD3. The CDR3 is 19 amino acids. J was trimmed by 2 bases and V by 2 bases; bases with no gene match: 15. The germline V gene has CDR1 TSWWSYY and CDR2 QGS. The CDR3 coding sequence is TGTGCTCTTGGGGAAGGGGTTTGTACGGGGGATACTGAGACCGATAAACTCATCTTT. This gives the protein CALGEGVCTGDTETDKLIF.

This clone was recorded once. Other DNA sequences within the sample encode an identical CDR3. The chain recombines TRDV1 with TRDJ1; the D gene is possibly TRDD3 (6 bases). This CDR3 spans 21 amino acids. The V gene's germline CDR1 is TSWWSYY and CDR2 QGS. V lost 1 base, J lost 2 bases, and 29 bases lay in between. The CDR3 DNA sequence: TGTGCTCTTGGGGAACGGGGACGATATACCTATGCGGATACATCTACCGATAAACTCATCTTT. Protein product: CALGERGRYTYADTSTDKLIF.

This clone is labeled as medium-sized. V usage is TRDV1 and J usage is TRDJ1; TRDD3 agrees at 13 bases. This CDR3 contains 23 residues. Germline V gene sequence: CDR1 TSWWSYY, CDR2 QGS. The ends lost 2 bases at V and 0 bases at J; junction bases unmatched: 21. The CDR3 protein is CALGEVGLLHILGDTGYTDKLIF. CDR3 coding DNA: TGTGCTCTTGGGGAAGTCGGCCTTCTTCACATACTGGGGGATACGGGGTACACCGATAAACTCATCTTT.

Concerning this clone: At one end, the junction sequence differs from germline, possibly due to a read error. This CDR3 is also generated by other DNA sequences in the sample. The chain joins TRDV1 to TRDJ1; D is perhaps TRDD2 or TRDD3 (8 bases each). In germline, CDR1 is TSWWSYY, CDR2 QGS. CDR3 length: 22 amino acids. The chain's CDR3 is CALGEPDLLPTGGPKGTDKLIF. CDR3 DNA sequence: TGCGCTCTTGGGGAACCCGACCTTCTTCCTACTGGGGGCCCTAAGGGTACCGATAAACTCATCTTT.